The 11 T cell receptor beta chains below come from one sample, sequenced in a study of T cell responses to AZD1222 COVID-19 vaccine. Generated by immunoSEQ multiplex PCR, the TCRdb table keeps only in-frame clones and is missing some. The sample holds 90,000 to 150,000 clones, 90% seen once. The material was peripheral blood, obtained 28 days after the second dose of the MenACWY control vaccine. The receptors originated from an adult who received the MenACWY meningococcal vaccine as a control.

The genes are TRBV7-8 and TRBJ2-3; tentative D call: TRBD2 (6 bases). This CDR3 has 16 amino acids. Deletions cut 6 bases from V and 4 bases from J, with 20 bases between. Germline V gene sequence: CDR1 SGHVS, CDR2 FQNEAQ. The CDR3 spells CASSYRPRGLADTQYF. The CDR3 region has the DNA TGTGCCAGCAGTTATAGACCCCGGGGACTGGCAGATACGCAGTATTTT. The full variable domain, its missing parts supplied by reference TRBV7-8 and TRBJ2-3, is GAGVSQSPRYKVAKRGQDVALRCDPISGHVSLFWYQQALGQGPEFLTYFQNEAQLDKSGLPSDRFFAERPEGSVSTLKIQRTQQEDSAVYLCASSYRPRGLADTQYFGPGTRLTVL.

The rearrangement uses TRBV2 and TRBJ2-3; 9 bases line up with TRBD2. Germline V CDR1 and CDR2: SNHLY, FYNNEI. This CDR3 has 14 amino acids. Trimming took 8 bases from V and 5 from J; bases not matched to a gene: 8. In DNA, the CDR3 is TGTGCCAGCGGGGGGGGACTAGCAGAAGATACGCAGTATTTT. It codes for CASGGGLAEDTQYF.

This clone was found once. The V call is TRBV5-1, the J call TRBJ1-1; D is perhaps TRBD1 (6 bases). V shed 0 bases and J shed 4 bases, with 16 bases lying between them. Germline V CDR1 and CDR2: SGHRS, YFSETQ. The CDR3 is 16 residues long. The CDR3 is CASSLVRAGVGTEAFF. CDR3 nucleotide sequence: TGCGCCAGCAGCTTGGTTAGGGCAGGGGTGGGCACTGAAGCTTTCTTT.

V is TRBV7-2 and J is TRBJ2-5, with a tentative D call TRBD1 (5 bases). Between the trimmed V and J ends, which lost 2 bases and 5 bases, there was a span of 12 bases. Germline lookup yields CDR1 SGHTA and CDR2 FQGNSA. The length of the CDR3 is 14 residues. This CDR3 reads CASSLRWQGETQYF. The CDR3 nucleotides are TGTGCCAGCAGCTTAAGGTGGCAGGGTGAGACCCAGTACTTC. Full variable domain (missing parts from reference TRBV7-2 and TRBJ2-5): GAGVSQSPSNKVTEKGKDVELRCDPISGHTALYWYRQSLGQGLEFLIYFQGNSAPDKSGLPSDRFSAERTGGSVSTLTIQRTQQEDSAVYLCASSLRWQGETQYFGPGTRLLVL.

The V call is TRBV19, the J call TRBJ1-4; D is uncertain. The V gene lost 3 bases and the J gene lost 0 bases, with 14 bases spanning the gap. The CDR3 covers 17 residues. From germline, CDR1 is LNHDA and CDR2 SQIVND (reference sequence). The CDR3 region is CASSMSGRPATNEKLFF. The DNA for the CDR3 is TGTGCCAGTAGTATGTCGGGGAGACCTGCAACTAATGAAAAACTGTTTTTT.

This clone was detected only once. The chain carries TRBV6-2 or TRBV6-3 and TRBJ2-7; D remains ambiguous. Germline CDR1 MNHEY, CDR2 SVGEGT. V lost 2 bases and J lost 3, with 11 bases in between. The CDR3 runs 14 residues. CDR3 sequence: CASSYRPAVYEQYV. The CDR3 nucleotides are TGTGCCAGCAGTTACCGCCCGGCTGTCTACGAGCAGTACGTC.

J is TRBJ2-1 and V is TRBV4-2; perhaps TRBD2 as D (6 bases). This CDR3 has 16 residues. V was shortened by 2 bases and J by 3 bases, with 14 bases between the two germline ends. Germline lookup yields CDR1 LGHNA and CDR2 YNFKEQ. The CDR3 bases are TGTGCCAGCAGCCAAAAATCCCCCGGGGGCTACAATGAGCAGTTCTTC. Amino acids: CASSQKSPGGYNEQFF.

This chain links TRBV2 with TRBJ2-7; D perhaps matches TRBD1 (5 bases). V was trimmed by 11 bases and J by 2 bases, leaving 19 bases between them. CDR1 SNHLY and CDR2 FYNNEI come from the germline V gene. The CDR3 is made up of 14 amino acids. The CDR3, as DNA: TGTGCCGGCGCAATGGGGCAGGCCCCCTACGAGCAGTACTTC. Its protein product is CAGAMGQAPYEQYF. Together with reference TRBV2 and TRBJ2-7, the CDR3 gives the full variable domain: EPEVTQTPSHQVTQMGQEVILRCVPISNHLYFYWYRQILGQKVEFLVSFYNNEISEKSEIFDDQFSVERPDGSNFTLKIRSTKLEDSAMYFCAGAMGQAPYEQYFGPGTRLTVT.

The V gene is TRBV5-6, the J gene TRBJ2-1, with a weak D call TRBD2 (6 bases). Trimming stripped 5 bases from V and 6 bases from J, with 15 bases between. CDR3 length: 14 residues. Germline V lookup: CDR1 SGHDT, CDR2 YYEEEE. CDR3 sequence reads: CASRIRLEGNEQFF. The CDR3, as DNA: TGTGCCAGCAGAATCAGACTAGAAGGCAATGAGCAGTTCTTC.

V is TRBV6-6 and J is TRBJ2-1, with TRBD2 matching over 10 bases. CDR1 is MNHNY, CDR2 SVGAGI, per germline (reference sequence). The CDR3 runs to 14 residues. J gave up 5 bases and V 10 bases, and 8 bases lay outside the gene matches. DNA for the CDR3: TGTGCCATAAAGAGGACTAGCGGAAACAATGAGCAGTTCTTC. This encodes CAIKRTSGNNEQFF.

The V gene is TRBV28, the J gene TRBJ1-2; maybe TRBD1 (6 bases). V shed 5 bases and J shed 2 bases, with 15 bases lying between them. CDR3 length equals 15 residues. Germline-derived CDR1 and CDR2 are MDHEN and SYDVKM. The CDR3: CASSKRQQGNYGYTF. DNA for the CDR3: TGTGCCAGCAGTAAAAGACAACAGGGAAACTATGGCTACACCTTC.